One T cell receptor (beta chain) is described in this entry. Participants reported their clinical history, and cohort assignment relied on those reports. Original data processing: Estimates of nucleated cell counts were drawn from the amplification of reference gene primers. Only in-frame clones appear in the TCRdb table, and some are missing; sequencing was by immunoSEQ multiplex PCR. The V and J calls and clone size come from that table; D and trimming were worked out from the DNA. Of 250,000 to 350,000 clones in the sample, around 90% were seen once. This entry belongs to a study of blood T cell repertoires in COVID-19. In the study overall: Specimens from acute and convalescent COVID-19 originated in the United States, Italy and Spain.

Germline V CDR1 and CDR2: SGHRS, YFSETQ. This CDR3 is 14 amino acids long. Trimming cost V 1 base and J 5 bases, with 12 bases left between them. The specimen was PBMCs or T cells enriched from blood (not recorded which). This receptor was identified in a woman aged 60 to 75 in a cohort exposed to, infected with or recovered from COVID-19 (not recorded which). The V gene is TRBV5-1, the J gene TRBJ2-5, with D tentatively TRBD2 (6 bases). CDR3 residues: CASSLTVAGETQYF. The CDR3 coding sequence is TGCGCCAGCAGCTTGACGGTGGCGGGGGAGACCCAGTACTTC.